The present T cell receptor beta chain was sequenced within a study of tumor-infiltrating lymphocytes in primary liver carcinoma. About the research overall: Maximum tumor diameters ranged from about 4 to 10 cm, stage T1-T3 N0M0.

Between the trimmed V and J ends, which lost 6 bases and 0 bases, there was a span of 14 bases. Germline values: CDR1 MNHEY, CDR2 SVGAGI. The CDR3 length is 16 residues. RNA and DNA were co-extracted from around 18-30 mg of unsorted bulk tissue. Primary liver carcinoma in the patients was surgically resected. These patients lived with chronic HBV infection and had never been treated. General study points: Tumor specimens were characterized by a significantly higher top-250-clone fraction than blood (p = 0.039).

This clonotype was counted only a few times. Its antigen remains unknown. This may arise from a read error, as a much more abundant clone is one base away. Constant-region priming of 500 ng total RNA yielded TCR beta cDNA. Three rounds of nested multiplex PCR with slightly modified ARM-PCR produced TCR beta libraries. For approximately 10 cycles apiece, the opening two PCR rounds ran with TRBV1-TRBV30 forward primers and a C-beta reverse primer. TCRdb called the multiplex PCR reads again in MiXCR, with one record for every CDR3 protein. The data show some 95,000 distinct CDR3 sequences, approximately 68% seen once.

The J gene is TRBJ1-4, the V gene TRBV6-5; D is possibly TRBD1 (5 bases). This TCR was sampled from a man aged 35-49 years with primary liver carcinoma and hepatitis B virus infection. Sequenced sample: tumor-adjacent normal liver tissue. The CDR3 here is CASRDTGRPTNEKLFF. In DNA, the CDR3 is TGTGCCAGCAGGGATACAGGACGACCAACTAATGAAAAACTGTTTTTT.